This T cell receptor beta chain appears in the sequencing data of a study of blood T cell repertoires in COVID-19. In the study overall: Acute and convalescent COVID-19 specimens originated in the United States, Italy and Spain. T cells, B-cell-depleted T cells, or PBMCs supplied cDNA or gDNA.

TCRdb's copy holds only in-frame clones and misses some; the assay was immunoSEQ multiplex PCR. The sample holds some 200,000 clones, 70% to 90% seen once. The CDR3 consists of 15 residues. Per germline, CDR1 MNHNS and CDR2 SASEGT. Trimming left V 1 base short and J 14 bases short, with 23 bases between. J is TRBJ1-2 and V is TRBV6-1, with D possibly TRBD1 on 6 matching bases. The specimen sequenced was peripheral blood. This sequence originates from a woman of 80 years or more with acute or convalescent COVID-19. The CDR3 is CASSEEFEGGPLRTF. CDR3 sequence (DNA): TGTGCCAGCAGTGAAGAATTCGAGGGGGGGCCGTTGAGGACCTTC.